This T cell receptor (beta chain) emerged from a study of blood T cell repertoires in COVID-19. Recruitment covered about two dozen US areas and drew participants whose ages spanned roughly 18 to 90 years. Participants reported their clinical history, and cohort assignment relied on those reports. The germline gives CDR1 MDHEN, CDR2 SYDVKM. V was clipped by 4 bases and J by 0 bases, with 16 bases between them. This CDR3 has 17 amino acids. Clones were read by immunoSEQ multiplex PCR, and TCRdb kept only the in-frame ones, dropping some. The table lists roughly 370,000 clones, approximately 87% of them singletons.

The sample was PBMCs or T cells enriched from blood (not recorded which). This sequence originates from a woman aged 50 to 60 who had recovered from COVID-19. J is TRBJ1-3 and V is TRBV28, with D maybe TRBD1 (5 bases). The CDR3 DNA is TGTGCCAGCAGTTCGGCATCCGGGACTCTCTCTGGAAACACCATATATTTT. Encoded protein: CASSSASGTLSGNTIYF.